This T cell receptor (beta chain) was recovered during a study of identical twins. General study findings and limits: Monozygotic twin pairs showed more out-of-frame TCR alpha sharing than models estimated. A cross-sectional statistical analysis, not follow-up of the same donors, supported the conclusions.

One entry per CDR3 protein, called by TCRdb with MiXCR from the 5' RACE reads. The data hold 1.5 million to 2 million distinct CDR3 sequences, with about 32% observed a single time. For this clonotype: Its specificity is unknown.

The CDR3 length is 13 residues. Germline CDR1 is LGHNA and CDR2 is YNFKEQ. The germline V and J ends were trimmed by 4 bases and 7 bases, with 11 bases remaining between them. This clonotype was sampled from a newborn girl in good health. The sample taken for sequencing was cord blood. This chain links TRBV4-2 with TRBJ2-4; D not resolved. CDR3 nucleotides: TGTGCCAGCAGCCCTGAACAAGGTAACATTCAGTACTTC. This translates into CASSPEQGNIQYF.